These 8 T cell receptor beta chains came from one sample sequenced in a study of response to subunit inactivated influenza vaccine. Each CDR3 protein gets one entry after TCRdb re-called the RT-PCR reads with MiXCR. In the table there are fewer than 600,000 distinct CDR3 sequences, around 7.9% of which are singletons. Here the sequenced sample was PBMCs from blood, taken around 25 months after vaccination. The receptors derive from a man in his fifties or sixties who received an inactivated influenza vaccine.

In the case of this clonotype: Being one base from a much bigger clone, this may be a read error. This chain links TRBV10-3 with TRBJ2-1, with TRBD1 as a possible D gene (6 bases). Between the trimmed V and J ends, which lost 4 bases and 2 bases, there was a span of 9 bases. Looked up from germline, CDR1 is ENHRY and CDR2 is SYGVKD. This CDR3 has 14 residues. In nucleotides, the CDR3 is TGTGCCATCAGTGGACAGGCGCCCTACAATGAGCAGTTCTTC. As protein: CAISGQAPYNEQFF.

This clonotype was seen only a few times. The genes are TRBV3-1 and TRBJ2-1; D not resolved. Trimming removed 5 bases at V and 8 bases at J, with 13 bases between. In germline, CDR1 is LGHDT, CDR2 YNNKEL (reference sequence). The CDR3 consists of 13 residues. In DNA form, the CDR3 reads TGTGCCAGCAGCGTCCGACCGGACGATGAGCAGTTCTTC. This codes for CASSVRPDDEQFF.

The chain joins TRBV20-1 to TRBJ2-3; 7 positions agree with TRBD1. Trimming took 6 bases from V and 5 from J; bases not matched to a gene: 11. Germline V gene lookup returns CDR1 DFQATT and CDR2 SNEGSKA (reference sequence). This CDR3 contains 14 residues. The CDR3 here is CSATRTGVKDTQYF. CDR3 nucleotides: TGCAGTGCAACAAGGACAGGAGTAAAAGATACGCAGTATTTT.

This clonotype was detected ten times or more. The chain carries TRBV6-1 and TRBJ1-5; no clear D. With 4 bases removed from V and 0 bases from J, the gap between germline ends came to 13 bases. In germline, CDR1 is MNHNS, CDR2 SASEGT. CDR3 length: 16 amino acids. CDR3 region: CASSGAGAYSNQPQHF. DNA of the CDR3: TGTGCCAGCAGTGGAGCAGGCGCTTATAGCAATCAGCCCCAGCATTTT.

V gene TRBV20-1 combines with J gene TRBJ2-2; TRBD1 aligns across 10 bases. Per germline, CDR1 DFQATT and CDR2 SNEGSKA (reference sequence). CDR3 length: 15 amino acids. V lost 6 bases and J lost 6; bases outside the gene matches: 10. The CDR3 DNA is TGCAGTGCACGCCGGGACAGGGGAAGTCCCGGGGAGCTGTTTTTT. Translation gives CSARRDRGSPGELFF.

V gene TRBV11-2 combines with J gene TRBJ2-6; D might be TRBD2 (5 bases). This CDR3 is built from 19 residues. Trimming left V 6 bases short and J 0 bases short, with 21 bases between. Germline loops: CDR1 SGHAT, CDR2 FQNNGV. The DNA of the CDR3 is TGTGCCAGCAGTAAAAGGGCGCTACTAGGCCCCTCTGGGGCCAACGTCCTGACTTTC. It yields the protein CASSKRALLGPSGANVLTF.

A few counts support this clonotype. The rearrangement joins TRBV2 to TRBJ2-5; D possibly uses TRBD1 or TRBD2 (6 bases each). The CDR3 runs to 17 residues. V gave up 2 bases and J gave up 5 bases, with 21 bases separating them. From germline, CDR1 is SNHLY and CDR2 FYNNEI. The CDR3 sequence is CASSESPLGGSGETQYF. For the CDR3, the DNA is TGTGCCAGCAGTGAATCCCCTTTGGGGGGCAGCGGGGAGACCCAGTACTTC.

CDR3: CASSGQPGTGPSYEQYF. In nucleotides, the CDR3 is TGTGCCAGCAGTGGCCAGCCTGGGACAGGTCCTTCCTACGAGCAGTACTTC. V usage is TRBV25-1 and J usage is TRBJ2-7; 8 bases are a match to TRBD1. The V gene's germline CDR1 is MGHDK and CDR2 SYGVNS. The CDR3 covers 17 residues. The trim removed 4 bases at V and 1 base at J, leaving 12 bases unmatched.